The source of this TCR beta chain is a study of shared clonotypes between healthy human individuals. The CDR3 loop spans 14 amino acids. Germline V gene lookup returns CDR1 SGHTA and CDR2 FQGTGA. V shed 5 bases and J shed 1 base, with 8 bases lying between them. As for this clone: At the DNA level, this CDR3 is encoded by other sequences in the same sample as well.

As handled by the study authors: Filtering of immunoSEQ junctional sequences could not match full-length read filtering. Using immunoSEQ multiplex PCR, the repertoire was profiled, and TCRdb retains in-frame clones only, with some absent. V, J and clone size were drawn from that table, and D and trimming were deduced from the DNA. The sample has about 1.1 million clones, approximately 78% seen once; the top ten hold 0.4% to 0.55%. Input material: memory CD4+ T cells from PBMCs. Subset: CD45RA-negative fraction. The chain couples TRBV7-3 to TRBJ2-2; tentatively, D is TRBD2 (6 bases). The receptor was isolated from a man between 18 and 35 years old in good health. Some clones in this sample may be carry-over from other donors' samples. CDR3: CASSLEGNTGELFF. The CDR3 bases are TGTGCCAGCAGCCTGGAGGGGAACACCGGGGAGCTGTTTTTT.